These 22 T cell receptor beta chains share one sample of origin, sequenced in a study of beta chain features in type 1 diabetes. Expressed TCRB transcripts were sequenced because the isolated RNA had all been reverse transcribed beforehand. The protocol was immunoSEQ multiplex PCR, while the TCRdb copy is restricted to in-frame clones and leaves out a portion. The table shows 130,000 to 150,000 clones, with 9.2% occurring only once. The sequencing sample was made of central memory CD4+ T cells from blood. Receptors were obtained from a man aged 18-30 years in good health.

The chain has TRBV30 and TRBJ1-2; D is undetermined. Germline-derived CDR1 and CDR2 are GTSNPN and SVGIG (reference sequence). The CDR3 is made up of 12 amino acids. Deletions cut 1 base from V and 2 bases from J, with 5 bases between. CDR3 nucleotide sequence: TGTGCCTGGAGTGCGACAAACTATGGCTACACCTTC. Translated, it gives CAWSATNYGYTF. The full variable domain, with the rest looked up from reference TRBV30 and TRBJ1-2, is SQTIHQWPATLVQPVGSPLSLECTVEGTSNPNLYWYRQAAGRGLQLLFYSVGIGQISSEVPQNLSASRPQDRQFILSSKKLLLSDSGFYLCAWSATNYGYTFGSGTRLTVV.

The table lists this clone with a few counts. The chain's CDR3 is CASSVGAGSDQPQHF. CDR3 bases: TGTGCCAGCAGCGTAGGTGCCGGTAGTGATCAGCCCCAGCATTTT. The rearrangement links TRBV9 to TRBJ1-5; no clear D. CDR3 length: 15 residues. Trimming removed 0 bases at V and 5 bases at J, with 12 bases between. Per germline, CDR1 SGDLS and CDR2 YYNGEE.

This rearrangement joins TRBV5-4 to TRBJ2-7; TRBD1 matches at 10 bases. V shed 5 bases, J shed 2 bases, and the junction held 4 bases outside the gene matches. CDR3 length: 14 amino acids. Germline V gene data show CDR1 as SGHNT and CDR2 as YYREEE (reference sequence). CDR3 DNA: TGTGCCAGCAGTCGCGGGACAGGGGCCTACGAGCAGTACTTC. This encodes CASSRGTGAYEQYF.

The rearrangement uses TRBV5-3 and TRBJ2-1, with unresolved D. TRBV5-3 belongs to the ORF category, with a function that is uncertain. V was cut by 3 bases and J by 8 bases, with 6 bases left in between. The CDR3 has 11 residues. CDR3 DNA: TGTGCCAGAAGCTATAGCCATGAGCAGTTCTTC. Residues: CARSYSHEQFF.

This clone turned up a few times. The chain couples TRBV5-4 to TRBJ2-1; tentatively, D is TRBD1 (5 bases). Trimming removed 4 bases from V and 10 bases from J, with 9 bases in between. The CDR3 is 11 residues long. Germline CDR1 and CDR2: SGHNT and YYREEE (reference sequence). This CDR3 is CASSKGMEQFF. Written as DNA, the CDR3 is TGTGCCAGCAGCAAGGGGATGGAGCAGTTCTTC.

This clone was seen only a few times. The genes are TRBV7-2 and TRBJ2-3; 8 nucleotides match TRBD2. Trimming at V came to 7 bases and at J to 5 bases, leaving 11 bases not matched to a gene. Germline loops: CDR1 SGHTA, CDR2 FQGNSA. This CDR3 spans 15 amino acids. CDR3 sequence reads: CASNPAGGSGDTQYF. The CDR3 coding sequence is TGTGCCAGCAATCCGGCGGGGGGTTCTGGAGATACGCAGTATTTT.

This clone was seen a handful of times. The gene calls are TRBV10-2 and TRBJ2-2, with 7 nucleotides matching TRBD2. The V and J ends lost 4 bases and 13 bases, in that order; junction bases with no gene match: 9. The germline CDR1 and CDR2 sequences are WSHSY and SAAADI. The CDR3 consists of 13 residues. Here the CDR3 reads CASSGGAGERLFF. The CDR3 DNA reads TGCGCCAGCAGTGGGGGCGCGGGGGAAAGGCTGTTTTTT.

In this sample, this clone turned up a few times. The rearrangement joins TRBV18 to TRBJ1-2; D is possibly TRBD1 (5 bases). This CDR3 region has 14 residues. V gave up 2 bases and J gave up 5 bases, with 12 bases separating them. The germline V gene has CDR1 KGHSH and CDR2 LQKENI. CDR3 in amino acids: CASSPADTMYGYTF. In DNA form, the CDR3 reads TGTGCCAGCTCACCAGCGGACACGATGTATGGCTACACCTTC.

The chain combines TRBV6-5 with TRBJ1-1; 8 positions match TRBD1. The CDR3 has 15 amino acids. The J segment lost 1 base and the V segment lost 3 bases, leaving 4 bases of the junction unmatched. Germline V gene data show CDR1 as MNHEY and CDR2 as SVGAGI. The CDR3 sequence is CASSYNRGGNTEAFF. The CDR3 DNA is TGTGCCAGCAGTTATAACAGGGGGGGGAACACTGAAGCTTTCTTT.

This clone turned up a few times. V gene TRBV10-3 combines with J gene TRBJ2-1, with TRBD2 matching 8 bases. V dropped 7 bases and J dropped 5; count of bases not matched to a gene: 7. The CDR3 is 14 amino acids. Germline V CDR1 and CDR2: ENHRY, SYGVKD. The CDR3 protein is CAINVAGPNNEQFF. In DNA form, the CDR3 reads TGTGCCATCAATGTAGCGGGGCCCAACAATGAGCAGTTCTTC.

The table lists this clone with a few counts. The chain carries TRBV25-1 and TRBJ1-1; D might be TRBD1 (6 bases). The CDR3 covers 14 residues. V was cut by 0 bases and J by 7 bases, with 12 bases left in between. CDR1 MGHDK and CDR2 SYGVNS come from the germline V gene. The CDR3 protein is CASSEYEQGYEAFF. CDR3 coding DNA: TGTGCCAGCAGTGAATATGAACAGGGTTATGAAGCTTTCTTT.

This clone was seen a handful of times. This sequence joins TRBV6-4 and TRBJ2-7, with D possibly matching TRBD2 (5 bases). The germline gives CDR1 MRHNA, CDR2 SNTAGT. The ends were cut back, 8 bases at V and 1 base at J, with 18 bases in the middle. This CDR3 spans 15 amino acids. The CDR3 here is CASVIPPRESYEQYF. CDR3 coding DNA: TGTGCCAGCGTTATCCCGCCGAGGGAATCCTACGAGCAGTACTTC.

This clone has more than one count but fewer than ten. V gene TRBV7-9 combines with J gene TRBJ2-3, with 10 bases matching TRBD2. The CDR3 is made up of 15 amino acids. The germline V gene has CDR1 SEHNR and CDR2 FQNEAQ (reference sequence). After removal of 2 bases from V and 2 bases from J, the junction contained 1 base not matched to a gene. The CDR3 reads CASSLLAGVTDTQYF. CDR3 DNA sequence: TGTGCCAGCAGCTTACTAGCGGGGGTCACAGATACGCAGTATTTT. Full variable domain (remainder filled in from reference TRBV7-9 and TRBJ2-3): DTGVSQNPRHKITKRGQNVTFRCDPISEHNRLYWYRQTLGQGPEFLTYFQNEAQLEKSRLLSDRFSAERPKGSFSTLEIQRTEQGDSAMYLCASSLLAGVTDTQYFGPGTRLTVL.

The table lists this clone with a few counts. The chain is built from TRBV7-2 and TRBJ2-7; 10 nucleotides agree with TRBD2. Germline trimming cut 3 bases from V and 6 bases from J; bases unmatched to any gene: 5. Germline loops: CDR1 SGHTA, CDR2 FQGNSA. The CDR3 has 14 amino acids. The CDR3 region is CASSFEAGGPEQYF. The CDR3, as DNA: TGTGCCAGCAGCTTCGAAGCGGGGGGGCCCGAGCAGTACTTC.

This clone was recorded at least ten times. Other DNA sequences in the sample encode the same CDR3. The V call is TRBV7-9, the J call TRBJ2-7; a weak D match, TRBD1 (5 bases). The germline V gene encodes CDR1 SEHNR and CDR2 FQNEAQ (reference sequence). Trimming stripped 5 bases from V and 0 bases from J, with 11 bases between. This CDR3 spans 14 amino acids. CDR3 DNA sequence: TGTGCCAGCAGCCCCCGACAGAGCTCCTACGAGCAGTACTTC. Translated: CASSPRQSSYEQYF. Variable domain in full (rest from reference TRBV7-9 and TRBJ2-7): DTGVSQNPRHKITKRGQNVTFRCDPISEHNRLYWYRQTLGQGPEFLTYFQNEAQLEKSRLLSDRFSAERPKGSFSTLEIQRTEQGDSAMYLCASSPRQSSYEQYFGPGTRLTVT.

This clone has only a few counts. This rearrangement joins TRBV7-2 to TRBJ1-4; unclear D gene. The V and J ends lost 2 bases and 7 bases respectively, with 8 bases between them. The germline gives CDR1 SGHTA, CDR2 FQGNSA. CDR3 length equals 13 residues. The DNA of the CDR3 is TGTGCCAGCAGCTTAACCCCGGGTGAAAAACTGTTTTTT. Its protein product is CASSLTPGEKLFF.

Turning to this clone: A junction boundary mismatches the germline segment, possibly from a read error. CDR3: CASSSLTGSNQPQHF. The CDR3 DNA reads as TGTGCCAGCAGTTCCCTGACAGGGAGCAATCAGCCCCAGCATTTT. The chain is built from TRBV10-3 and TRBJ1-5; 7 bases match TRBD1. Germline V CDR1 and CDR2: ENHRY, SYGVKD. The CDR3 has 15 amino acids.

V gene TRBV5-1 combines with J gene TRBJ2-2; D may be TRBD1 (5 bases). Trimming removed 0 bases from V and 0 bases from J, with 6 bases in between. CDR1 and CDR2 from the germline V gene are SGHRS and YFSETQ. This CDR3 contains 15 residues. The CDR3 sequence: CASSLGGANTGELFF. The CDR3 DNA sequence: TGCGCCAGCAGCTTGGGGGGCGCGAACACCGGGGAGCTGTTTTTT. The variable domain in full, with the rest retrieved from reference TRBV5-1 and TRBJ2-2, is KAGVTQTPRYLIKTRGQQVTLSCSPISGHRSVSWYQQTPGQGLQFLFEYFSETQRNKGNFPGRFSGRQFSNSRSEMNVSTLELGDSALYLCASSLGGANTGELFFGEGSRLTVL.

The chain recombines TRBV25-1 with TRBJ2-5, with TRBD1 matching 10 bases. In germline, CDR1 is MGHDK, CDR2 SYGVNS. CDR3 size: 16 residues. The ends lost 5 bases at V and 5 bases at J; junction bases unmatched: 11. The CDR3 sequence is CASSTRTGGPRETQYF. For the CDR3, the DNA is TGTGCCAGCAGTACCCGGACAGGGGGTCCCCGGGAGACCCAGTACTTC.

CDR3 protein: CASRSTGANNSPLHF. The CDR3 DNA is TGTGCCAGCAGGAGCACAGGGGCTAATAATTCACCCCTCCACTTT. V and J are TRBV2 and TRBJ1-6; 7 bases agree with TRBD1. CDR1 is SNHLY and CDR2 is FYNNEI in the germline V gene. V lost 6 bases, J lost 5 bases, and 7 bases stayed unmatched. The length of the CDR3 is 15 residues.

This clone was picked up a small number of times. V is TRBV7-3 and J is TRBJ2-1, with a tentative D call TRBD2 (5 bases). CDR3 length equals 14 residues. Trimming removed 3 bases from V and 6 bases from J, with 12 bases in between. CDR1 SGHTA and CDR2 FQGTGA come from the germline V gene. This CDR3 reads CASSFNGLVNEQFF. In DNA, the CDR3 is TGTGCCAGCAGCTTTAACGGACTGGTCAATGAGCAGTTCTTC.

This clone has a handful of counts. The chain uses TRBV20-1 and TRBJ1-2; D gene ambiguous. V shed 0 bases and J shed 3 bases, with 2 bases lying between them. The CDR3 totals 11 residues. Germline V gene sequence: CDR1 DFQATT, CDR2 SNEGSKA (reference sequence). CDR3 DNA sequence: TGCAGTGCTAGAGACGACTATGGCTACACCTTC. Its translation: CSARDDYGYTF.